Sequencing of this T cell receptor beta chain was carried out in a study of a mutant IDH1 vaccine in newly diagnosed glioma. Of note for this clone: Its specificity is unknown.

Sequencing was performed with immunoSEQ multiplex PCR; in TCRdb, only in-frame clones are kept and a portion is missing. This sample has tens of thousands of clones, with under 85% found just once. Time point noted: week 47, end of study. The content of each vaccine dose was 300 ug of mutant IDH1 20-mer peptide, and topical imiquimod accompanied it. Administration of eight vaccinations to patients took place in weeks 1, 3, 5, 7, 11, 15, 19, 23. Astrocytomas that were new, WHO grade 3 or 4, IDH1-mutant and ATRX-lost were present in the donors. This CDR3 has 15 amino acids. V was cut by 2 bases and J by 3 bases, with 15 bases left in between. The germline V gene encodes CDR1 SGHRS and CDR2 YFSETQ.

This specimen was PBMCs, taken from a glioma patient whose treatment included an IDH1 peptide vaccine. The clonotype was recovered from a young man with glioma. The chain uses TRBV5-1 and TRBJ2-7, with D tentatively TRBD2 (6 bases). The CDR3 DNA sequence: TGCGCCAGCAGCTTAGGGGTGGAGGGGCTCTACGAGCAGTACTTC. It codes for CASSLGVEGLYEQYF.